The text below deals with one T cell receptor (beta chain). Isolated RNA was reverse transcribed into cDNA used as the sequencing template. The table came from immunoSEQ multiplex PCR; TCRdb's copy has only in-frame clones and leaves some out. The table shows 150,000 to 200,000 clones, with approximately 51% occurring only once. The CDR3 is 15 residues long. CDR1 and CDR2 from the germline V gene are SQVTM and ANQGSEA. V lost 3 bases to trimming and J lost 1 base, with 15 bases between them. These data originate in a study of CD8+ T cells in alopecia areata. Treatment in this sample: oral pan-JAK inhibitor, 5-10 mg twice daily.

The source of this sequence is a human donor with alopecia areata. The sample was CD8+ T cells sorted from blood, taken at roughly week 52, from a patient treated with tofacitinib. The chain links TRBV29-1 to TRBJ2-5; possibly TRBD1 or TRBD2 for D (5 bases each). The CDR3, as DNA: TGCAGCGTTGATGGGGACCCCTACGCCCAAGAGACCCAGTACTTC. Protein: CSVDGDPYAQETQYF.